This paragraph covers one T cell receptor (beta chain) sequence. Its antigen has not been determined. Its ends do not fully match the called genes, so a read error is possible. This sample is drawn from a study of blood T cells in healthy people across ages (dated by TCRdb to 2013 to 2016). Context from the whole study: Template switching captured roughly one uniquely barcoded TCR beta cDNA molecule per two T cells in model experiments. The study measured age-related changes in TCR beta repertoire diversity using deep sequencing normalized with unique cDNA molecular identifiers. Four age groups were formed from the donors: young (average 16 years), middle-aged (approximately 40), aged (approximately 60) and long-lived (about 80). To avoid experimental bias, donors of different ages were spread randomly across the sequencing lanes. Using the same blood draw, the study looked at two additional independent replicas of 1 million unique cDNA reads for two donors, one aged 18 to 29 and the other aged 80 or older. The research as a whole found: As age increased, observed TCR beta diversity per million T cells dropped in a roughly linear way, and a significant reduction was already evident by age around 41. Estimates of total diversity based on one million sequenced T cells were regarded as lower bounds and as underestimates. The long-lived group showed more naive CD4+ T cells, fewer expanded clones and increased TCR diversity than the aged group, suggesting age selection. Since profiling was done on bulk unsorted PBMCs, naive and antigen-experienced compartments could not be conclusively compared. The percentage of naive T cells measured by flow cytometry correlated strongly with observed TCR beta diversity. Because donor CMV infection status was unknown, age-related changes in expanded clonotypes were potentially confounded.

The roughly 37 donors, aged about 6 to 100 years, were systemically healthy Caucasian individuals from Russia. Each donor gave 8 to 10 milliliters of peripheral blood, drawn into EDTA-treated Vacutainer tubes. Ficoll-Paque density-gradient centrifugation was used to isolate PBMCs, with at least 7 million per sample. Trizol reagent was used to extract total RNA from the PBMCs, yielding at least 5.5 micrograms per sample. For every donor, flow cytometry on a PBMC aliquot measured the percentage of naive CD45RAhigh/CD27high T cells. Its CDR3 holds 13 amino acids, cysteine through phenylalanine. The retained sequence is limited to the CDR3, 39 bases, with the frame set at the first base. For CDR1 and CDR2, the germline V gene (reference sequence) lists SGHNT and YYREEE. Library construction relied on 5' RACE. The sequencer was an Illumina HiSeq 2500. A second PCR of roughly 6 to 11 cycles was run with a J-beta primer mix and a sample-barcoded 5' primer. A template-switch 5' adaptor carrying 12 random nucleotides introduced a unique molecular identifier onto each TCR beta cDNA molecule. Each sample yielded at least 2.5 million CDR3-containing paired-end reads. First-strand cDNA synthesis was performed from all RNA using the Mint cDNA synthesis kit, with priming by a TRBC-specific oligonucleotide. Following uracil-DNA glycosylase treatment, all cDNA underwent a first 18-cycle PCR with the universal primers M1SS and BC2_uni_R. Regarding the original processing steps: Normalization of each sample was performed by random selection of 1 million high-quality reads, each carrying a distinct molecular identifier. Reads sharing molecular identifiers were discarded rather than binned into consensus sequences. MiTCR, with a Q25 quality threshold and the strictest error-elimination algorithm, was used for CDR3 identification, clonotype clustering and error correction. A nonparametric unseen species model using Euler transformation provided a lower-bound estimate of total TCR beta diversity. TCRdb redid the processing of the public reads, applying fastp at Q25 and MiXCR, and retained in-frame beta chains. Rows are combined by CDR3 protein, so each entry shows the most common genes and DNA. TCRdb, not the original authors, processed these V and J calls. The sample table records roughly 1,500,000 distinct CDR3 sequences; approximately 32% of these occur just once. Approximately 10% of the sample belongs to the ten largest clones.

The clonotype comes from a woman aged 25 to 39 in good health. Sequencing was performed on blood. The V and J segments used are TRBV5-4 and TRBJ2-1; D gene: possibly TRBD2, on 5 matching bases. The DNA sequence follows: TGTGCCAGCGGCTTCAGGACGGGGAATGAGCAGTTCTTC. Its protein reads: CASGFRTGNEQFF.